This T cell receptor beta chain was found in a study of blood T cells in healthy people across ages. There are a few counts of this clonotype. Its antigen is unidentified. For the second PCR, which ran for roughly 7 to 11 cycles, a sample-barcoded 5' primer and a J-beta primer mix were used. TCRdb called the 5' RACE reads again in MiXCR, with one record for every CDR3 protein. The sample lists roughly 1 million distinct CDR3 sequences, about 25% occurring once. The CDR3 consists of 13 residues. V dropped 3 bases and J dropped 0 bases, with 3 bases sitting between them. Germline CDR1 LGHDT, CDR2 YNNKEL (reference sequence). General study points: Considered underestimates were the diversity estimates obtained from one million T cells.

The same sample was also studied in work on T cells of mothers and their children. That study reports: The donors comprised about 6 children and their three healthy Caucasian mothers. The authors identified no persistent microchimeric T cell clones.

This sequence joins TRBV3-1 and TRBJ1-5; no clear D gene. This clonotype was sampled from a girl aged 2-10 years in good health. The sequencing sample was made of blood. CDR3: CASSHHSNQPQHF. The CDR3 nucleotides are TGTGCCAGCAGCCACCATAGCAATCAGCCCCAGCATTTT.